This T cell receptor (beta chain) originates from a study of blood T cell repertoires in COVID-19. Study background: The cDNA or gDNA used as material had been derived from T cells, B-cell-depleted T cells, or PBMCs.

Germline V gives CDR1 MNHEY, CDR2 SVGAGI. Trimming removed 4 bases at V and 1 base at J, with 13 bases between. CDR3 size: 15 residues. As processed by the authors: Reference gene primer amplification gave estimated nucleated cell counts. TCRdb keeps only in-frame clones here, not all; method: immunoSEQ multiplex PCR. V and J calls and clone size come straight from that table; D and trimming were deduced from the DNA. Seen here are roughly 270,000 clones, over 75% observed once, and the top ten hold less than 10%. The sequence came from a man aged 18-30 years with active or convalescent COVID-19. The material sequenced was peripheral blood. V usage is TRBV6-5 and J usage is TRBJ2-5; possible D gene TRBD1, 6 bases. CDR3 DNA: TGTGCCAGCAGTTTCTCCGGGACACCCCAAGAGACCCAGTACTTC. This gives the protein CASSFSGTPQETQYF.